This T cell receptor (beta chain) was recovered during a study of blood T cell repertoires in COVID-19. The CDR3 totals 15 residues. Germline CDR1 and CDR2: ENHRY and SYGVKD. Trimming removed 4 bases from V and 6 bases from J; junction bases left unmatched: 8. TCRdb's copy holds only in-frame clones and misses some; the assay was immunoSEQ multiplex PCR. The sample lists roughly 280,000 clones, over 80% occurring once. Material: peripheral blood. The V and J genes are TRBV10-3 and TRBJ1-5; 8 bases map to TRBD1. The source is a man aged 55 to 70 who had recovered from COVID-19. CDR3: CAISGSGGEGQPQHF. DNA of the CDR3: TGTGCCATCAGTGGATCAGGGGGCGAAGGTCAGCCCCAGCATTTT.